These 12 T cell receptor beta chains were sequenced from one sample in a study of cytotoxic CD8 clonotypes in ibrutinib-treated CLL. TCRdb keeps only in-frame clones here, not all; method: immunoSEQ multiplex PCR. The table has around 70,000 clones, 75% to 85% seen once; the top ten hold 7.7%. The sample consisted of PBMCs, taken at disease progression, from a patient treated with ibrutinib. Receptors were obtained from a human donor with chronic lymphocytic leukemia.

The chain carries TRBV11-1 and TRBJ2-5; 15 bases match TRBD2. This CDR3 is built from 15 residues. Germline V gives CDR1 SGHAT, CDR2 FQDESV (reference sequence). V was clipped by 5 bases and J by 5 bases; unmatched bases: 3. Here the CDR3 reads CASSRTSGRGETQYF. CDR3 nucleotides: TGTGCCAGCAGCCGGACTAGCGGGAGGGGTGAGACCCAGTACTTC.

The chain carries TRBV18 and TRBJ1-1; D unclear. Trimming pared 2 bases from V and 9 bases from J, leaving 10 bases between. From germline, CDR1 is KGHSH and CDR2 LQKENI. CDR3 size: 12 residues. CDR3 sequence (DNA): TGTGCCAGCTCACCAGGAGCCGGGCAAGCTTTCTTT. Its protein is CASSPGAGQAFF.

J is TRBJ1-4 and V is TRBV11-2; 7 nucleotides align to TRBD1. V trimming: 2 bases; J trimming: 7 bases; junction bases outside the gene matches: 10. The germline CDR1 and CDR2 sequences are SGHAT and FQNNGV. This CDR3 contains 16 residues. This chain's CDR3 is CASSLMAGGYGEKLFF. CDR3 coding DNA: TGTGCCAGCAGCTTAATGGCAGGGGGTTACGGTGAAAAACTGTTTTTT.

The CDR3 reads CSAQDGYEQYF. CDR3 sequence (DNA): TGCAGTGCCCAGGACGGATACGAGCAGTACTTC. The chain is built from TRBV20-1 and TRBJ2-7; no reliable D call. Per the germline V gene, CDR1 is DFQATT and CDR2 is SNEGSKA (reference sequence). The CDR3 extends over 11 amino acids. With 6 bases removed from V and 4 bases from J, the gap between germline ends came to 10 bases.

This clone was found a few times. V usage is TRBV7-9 and J usage is TRBJ1-4; no definite D call. The CDR3 loop spans 12 amino acids. Germline values: CDR1 SEHNR, CDR2 FQNEAQ (reference sequence). V lost 5 bases and J 5 bases, leaving 6 bases between the germline ends. This CDR3 reads CASSDQNEKLFF. Here the CDR3 DNA reads TGTGCCAGCAGCGACCAGAATGAAAAACTGTTTTTT. The whole variable domain, remainder taken from reference TRBV7-9 and TRBJ1-4, is DTGVSQNPRHKITKRGQNVTFRCDPISEHNRLYWYRQTLGQGPEFLTYFQNEAQLEKSRLLSDRFSAERPKGSFSTLEIQRTEQGDSAMYLCASSDQNEKLFFGSGTQLSVL.

This clone occurred once. CDR3 amino acids: CASSLEGTRNTGELFF. The DNA for the CDR3 is TGTGCCAGCAGCTTAGAAGGCACGAGGAACACCGGGGAGCTGTTTTTT. The V and J genes are TRBV11-1 and TRBJ2-2; D gene uncertain. Germline loops: CDR1 SGHAT, CDR2 FQDESV (reference sequence). The CDR3 sequence is 16 residues long. Trimming removed 1 base from V and 1 base from J, with 10 bases in between.

The genes are TRBV5-1 and TRBJ1-5; TRBD1 matches at 7 bases. The length of the CDR3 is 14 residues. Germline lookup yields CDR1 SGHRS and CDR2 YFSETQ. V dropped 1 base and J dropped 2; count of bases not matched to a gene: 0. The CDR3 DNA reads TGCGCCAGCAGCTTGACAGGGGGCAATCAGCCCCAGCATTTT. Residues: CASSLTGGNQPQHF.

The chain is built from TRBV15 and TRBJ1-2; 8 bases match TRBD1. V shed 5 bases and J 6 bases; nucleotides not matched to a gene: 5. Germline-derived CDR1 and CDR2 are LNHNV and YYDKDF (reference sequence). CDR3 length: 13 residues. The CDR3 region has the DNA TGTGCCACCAGCTCCCGACAGGGGAATGGCTACACCTTC. Protein: CATSSRQGNGYTF.

This chain joins TRBV4-1 and TRBJ1-1; D not resolved. The V gene's germline CDR1 is MGHRA and CDR2 YSYEKL. The germline V and J ends were trimmed by 6 bases and 1 base, with 12 bases remaining between them. CDR3 size: 14 residues. The CDR3 is CASRDQGKNTEAFF. The CDR3 DNA is TGCGCCAGCAGGGACCAAGGAAAGAACACTGAAGCTTTCTTT.

This clone was counted once. The chain joins TRBV6-4 to TRBJ2-1; D is unresolved. V gave up 2 bases and J gave up 10 bases, with 9 bases separating them. The CDR3 runs 12 residues. Germline V gene lookup returns CDR1 MRHNA and CDR2 SNTAGT. CDR3 loop: CASSDIVGEQFF. CDR3 DNA: TGTGCCAGCAGTGACATCGTTGGGGAGCAGTTCTTC.

The sample holds one count of this clone. The chain uses TRBV29-1 and TRBJ1-2; D uncertain. V was trimmed by 4 bases and J by 7 bases, leaving 10 bases between them. Germline CDR1 and CDR2: SQVTM and ANQGSEA. The CDR3 is 11 amino acids. The CDR3 spells CSVVFEGGYTF. In DNA, the CDR3 is TGCAGCGTTGTTTTCGAGGGTGGCTACACCTTC. The full variable domain, rest sourced from reference TRBV29-1 and TRBJ1-2, is SAVISQKPSRDICQRGTSLTIQCQVDSQVTMMFWYRQQPGQSLTLIATANQGSEATYESGFVIDKFPISRPNLTFSTLTVSNMSPEDSSIYLCSVVFEGGYTFGSGTRLTVV.

The rearrangement uses TRBV4-2 and TRBJ2-2; D remains ambiguous. The germline gives CDR1 LGHNA, CDR2 YNFKEQ. Trimming shortened V by 4 bases and J by 3 bases, and 9 bases separated the two germline ends. This CDR3 spans 14 amino acids. The CDR3 loop reads CASSRTWDTGELFF. CDR3 in DNA: TGTGCCAGCAGCCGAACCTGGGACACCGGGGAGCTGTTTTTT.